A selection of T cell receptor beta chains follows, all from one sample in a study of blood T cell repertoires in COVID-19. Only in-frame clones appear in the TCRdb table, and some are missing; sequencing was by immunoSEQ multiplex PCR. The sample has fewer than 95,000 clones; around 88% are singletons. Sequenced sample: peripheral blood. These receptors were collected from an elderly woman with acute or convalescent COVID-19. The CDR3 runs from the conserved cysteine through the conserved F or W. The D gene is left open where the match is weak. Where a row states a size, it is once, few, many or the class of an expanded clone; other rows omit it.

length,size,J,D,V,DNA,CDR3
15,-,TRBJ2-5,-,TRBV7-3,TGTGCCAGCAGCTTAATGTCAGGGGGGCAGGAGACCCAGTACTTC,CASSLMSGGQETQYF
13,-,TRBJ2-2,TRBD1,TRBV24-1,TGTGCCACCCAACGACAGGGCTCCGGGGAGCTGTTTTTT,CATQRQGSGELFF
15,once,TRBJ2-4,TRBD1,TRBV25-1,TGTGCCAGCAGTGATGCGGGCAGGGGGCAGGACATTCAGTACTTC,CASSDAGRGQDIQYF
15,-,TRBJ2-5,TRBD2,TRBV5-4,TGTGCCAGCAGCTCCGGACTAGCAGTCGAGGAGACCCAGTACTTC,CASSSGLAVEETQYF
15,-,TRBJ2-1,TRBD1,TRBV19,TGTGCCAGTAGTTCCCCGGGACAGGGGGCGGACGAGCAGTTCTTC,CASSSPGQGADEQFF
13,-,TRBJ1-2,TRBD1,TRBV3-1/TRBV3-2,TGTGCCAGCAGCCCACCGGGGACAGATGGCTACACCTTC,CASSPPGTDGYTF
15,-,TRBJ2-5,-,TRBV7-2,TGTGCCAGCAGCTTTTATAGGAGTCCCCAAGAGACCCAGTACTTC,CASSFYRSPQETQYF
17,once,TRBJ2-6,-,TRBV30,TGTGCCTGGAGTGCGATTACAGGAAACTCTGGGGCCAACGTCCTGACTTTC,CAWSAITGNSGANVLTF
14,-,TRBJ2-7,TRBD2,TRBV19,TGTGCCAGTAGTATAGGGCGGGGGAACTACGAGCAGTACTTC,CASSIGRGNYEQYF
16,-,TRBJ2-7,-,TRBV6-6,TGTGCCAGCAGTTACTCACCGCAGGGTCGGACCTACGAGCAGTACTTC,CASSYSPQGRTYEQYF
12,-,TRBJ2-7,TRBD1,TRBV11-2,TGTGCCAGCAGCAAAACAGGGGTCGAGCAGTACTTC,CASSKTGVEQYF
19,-,TRBJ2-1,TRBD2,TRBV5-3,TGTGCCAGAAGCTTGTGGGCACTCCGCAGGGCGGGGGGGAACAATGAGCAGTTCTTC,CARSLWALRRAGGNNEQFF
17,-,TRBJ2-2,TRBD1,TRBV12-5,TGTGCTAGTGGTTTGGTTCTCGGGACAGCGAACACCGGGGAGCTGTTTTTT,CASGLVLGTANTGELFF
15,-,TRBJ2-3,TRBD1,TRBV7-2,TGTGCCAGCAGCGGCAGGGGGCTTAGCACAGATACGCAGTATTTT,CASSGRGLSTDTQYF
16,-,TRBJ1-4,-,TRBV15,TGTGCCACCAGCAGAGGTTGGGGAGGGTTTAATGAAAAACTGTTTTTT,CATSRGWGGFNEKLFF
15,-,TRBJ2-7,TRBD2,TRBV11-2,TGTGCCAGCACCACCCGGGCGGGAGAAGGCTACGAGCAGTACTTC,CASTTRAGEGYEQYF
15,once,TRBJ2-2,-,TRBV5-4,TGTGCCAGCAGCATTGGAAGGGGCGGCACCGGGGAGCTGTTTTTT,CASSIGRGGTGELFF
15,-,TRBJ2-7,TRBD2,TRBV3-1/TRBV3-2,TGTGCCAGCAGCCCTGGAAGCGGGACTACCTACGAGCAGTACTTC,CASSPGSGTTYEQYF
12,-,TRBJ1-2,-,TRBV7-2,TGTGCCAGCAGCTTAGACAGAATTGGCTACACCTTC,CASSLDRIGYTF
16,-,TRBJ1-4,TRBD1,TRBV4-3,TGCGCCAGCAGCCAAGATGGCACAGGGGGCGATGAAAAACTGTTTTTT,CASSQDGTGGDEKLFF
16,-,TRBJ2-2,TRBD2,TRBV4-1,TGCGCCAGCAGCCAAGAGGGACTAAGCCTCACCGGGGAGCTGTTTTTT,CASSQEGLSLTGELFF
18,few,TRBJ2-1,TRBD2,TRBV2,TGTGCCAGCAGTCCCGTTAGGACTAGCGGGAGGGCCTACAATGAGCAGTTCTTC,CASSPVRTSGRAYNEQFF
15,-,TRBJ2-2,-,TRBV7-2,TGTGCCAGCAGCTTCCGGGACACAAAAACCGGGGAGCTGTTTTTT,CASSFRDTKTGELFF
13,-,TRBJ2-7,TRBD1,TRBV27,TGTGCCAGCAGTAGGGCAGGGGGCGACGAGCAGTACTTC,CASSRAGGDEQYF
16,-,TRBJ2-3,-,TRBV15,TGTGCCACCAGCAGAGAGGGACTGGGGGGCACAGATACGCAGTATTTT,CATSREGLGGTDTQYF
12,few,TRBJ1-6,-,TRBV7-9,TGTGCCAGCAGGGAGGGGAATTCACCCCTCCACTTT,CASREGNSPLHF
15,-,TRBJ2-3,TRBD2,TRBV7-2,TGTGCCAGCAGCTTGACTAGCGGGGGTACGGATACGCAGTATTTT,CASSLTSGGTDTQYF
15,-,TRBJ1-3,TRBD1,TRBV5-1,TGCGCCAGCAGCTTACTGACAGGGGCCGGAAACACCATATATTTT,CASSLLTGAGNTIYF
13,-,TRBJ1-3,-,TRBV7-2,TGTGCCAGCAGCCCCACAGGGGGAAACACCATATATTTT,CASSPTGGNTIYF
14,-,TRBJ2-1,-,TRBV7-3,TGTGCCAGCAGCTTAACGGCAGGAAACAATGAGCAGTTCTTC,CASSLTAGNNEQFF
16,once,TRBJ2-6,TRBD1,TRBV6-1,TGTGCCAGCAGTGACCAGGGGGCGAGTGGGGCCAACGTCCTGACTTTC,CASSDQGASGANVLTF
14,-,TRBJ2-1,TRBD2,TRBV11-3,TGTGCCAGCAGCATCACTAGCGGGAGGGGTGAGCAGTTCTTC,CASSITSGRGEQFF
13,-,TRBJ2-5,-,TRBV12-3/TRBV12-4,TGTGCCAGCAGTTTAAGGGGTGGAAAGACCCAGTACTTC,CASSLRGGKTQYF
16,-,TRBJ2-3,-,TRBV27,TGTGCCAGCAGTCCATACGGGGGAATGGGCACAGATACGCAGTATTTT,CASSPYGGMGTDTQYF
15,-,TRBJ2-1,TRBD1,TRBV7-2,TGTGCCAGCAGCTTAGTGGGACAGGGACTTGACTGGCAGTTCTTC,CASSLVGQGLDWQFF
16,-,TRBJ2-4,TRBD2,TRBV11-3,TGTGCCAGCAGCCCGGGTAGCGGGAACGCCAAAAACATTCAGTACTTC,CASSPGSGNAKNIQYF
15,-,TRBJ2-1,-,TRBV7-2,TGTGCCAGCAGCTTAGTGGGCGGGATTTACAATGAGCAGTTCTTC,CASSLVGGIYNEQFF
20,-,TRBJ1-6,TRBD1,TRBV5-1,TGCGCCAGCAGCTTAACCGGGACAGGGGCTGCCAGCTCCTATAATTCACCCCTCCACTTT,CASSLTGTGAASSYNSPLHF
13,-,TRBJ1-1,-,TRBV30,TGTGCCTGGAGTATGAGGTCAAGCGCTGAAGCTTTCTTT,CAWSMRSSAEAFF
16,few,TRBJ2-1,TRBD2,TRBV15,TGTGCCACCAGCAGAGGGAAGAGGACTAGCGGGAATGAGCAGTTCTTC,CATSRGKRTSGNEQFF
13,-,TRBJ2-7,-,TRBV5-1,TGCGCCAGCAGCATAGGGTGGGGCGACGAGCAGTACTTC,CASSIGWGDEQYF
15,-,TRBJ2-2,TRBD1,TRBV6-2/TRBV6-3,TGTGCCAGCAGTCCGAGGGGGCTGTACACCGGGGAGCTGTTTTTT,CASSPRGLYTGELFF